A selection of T cell receptor beta chains follows, all from one sample in a study of cytomegalovirus exposure and HLA in healthy donors. Measured with immunoSEQ multiplex PCR; TCRdb has only the in-frame clones, and not every one. The sample contains about 98,000 clones, approximately 82% of which appear only once. The sequenced sample consisted of PBMCs. Every receptor here comes from a female donor in good health and CMV-seropositive. Both conserved end residues are part of each CDR3. Clone size is given for some rows only: seen once, a few or many times, or a class if the clone is expanded.

clone_size v_call cdr3_aa
. TRBV30 CAWRRGSQGVIGYTF
. TRBV29-1 CSVERDRGGYEQYF
. TRBV11-2 CASRNLPAGGVAELFF
. TRBV19 CASSQRARARTEAFF
. TRBV7-9 CASSLAPDWGRGSYEQYF
. TRBV30 CAWSVPGGPVTEAFF
. TRBV10-3 CAISEGRGLDTQYF
. TRBV5-1 CASSLKSGQGAYGYTF
few TRBV28 CASSTGIEAFF
. TRBV6-1 CPSSEEGQVYNEQFF
. TRBV28 CATPKRTGSGNEQYF
. TRBV27 CASSLRAGRTIEAFF
. TRBV29-1 CSVEGLAGTYEQYF
. TRBV7-9 CASSLPGLDEQYF
. TRBV1 CTSSQETTSDTDTQYF
. TRBV28 CASSSTGQGYIDEQYF
. TRBV6-1 CASSPGTGMYEQYF
. TRBV5-1 CASSLLTSGGYNEQFF
few TRBV13 CASSWGGRTNTDTQYF
. TRBV2 CASSTRTGDYGYTF
once TRBV6-5 CASRPQKGISYGYTF
. TRBV7-9 CASSLRTGLGYEQYF
. TRBV29-1 CSVGQNTGELFF
. TRBV11-2 CASSPSGWELFF
. TRBV10-3 CAISKAPTSGRAVDYEQYF
. TRBV7-2 CASSLRGSGVYNEQFF
. TRBV5-1 CASAPQPHREHEQYF
. TRBV7-6 CASSESRGANVLTF
. TRBV2 CASSGRTSEHSYEQYF
few TRBV5-4 CASSSDDRGRNSPLHF
. TRBV6-1 CASSEGRGSNQPQHF
. TRBV2 CASSEARGTGGAWYGYTF
. TRBV9 CASSVAAGANQPQHF
. TRBV15 CATSGGTGANTEAFF
once TRBV9 CASSVSGTSHNEQFF
. TRBV15 CATSRVGQGRGETQYF
. TRBV6-6 CASSYQGDTGELFF
. TRBV5-4 CASSPYLGQGNYGYTF
once TRBV13 CASSLPQGDRGGTEAFF
. TRBV28 CASSAQGYYGYTF
. TRBV25-1 CATRGVGEGTEAFF
. TRBV9 CASGIGAEPYEQYF
once TRBV5-1 CASSPTDGSGNTIYF
. TRBV6-1 CASSEVGQFHEQYF
. TRBV5-1 CASRLRGSDTEAFF
. TRBV30 CAWSGQHNEQFF
. TRBV5-4 CASSLGGRVNTEAFF
. TRBV7-2 CASRGGGRPTGELFF
. TRBV5-1 CASARGGDGYTF
. TRBV2 CASGGLATSYEQYF
. TRBV2 CASSIGSNTEAFF
. TRBV7-2 CASTEGGLGRKNTEAFF
. TRBV19 CASSAGTGREQYF
. TRBV6-1 CASSLAGGRTYEQYF
. TRBV5-4 CASSLPSSGGQQEQFF